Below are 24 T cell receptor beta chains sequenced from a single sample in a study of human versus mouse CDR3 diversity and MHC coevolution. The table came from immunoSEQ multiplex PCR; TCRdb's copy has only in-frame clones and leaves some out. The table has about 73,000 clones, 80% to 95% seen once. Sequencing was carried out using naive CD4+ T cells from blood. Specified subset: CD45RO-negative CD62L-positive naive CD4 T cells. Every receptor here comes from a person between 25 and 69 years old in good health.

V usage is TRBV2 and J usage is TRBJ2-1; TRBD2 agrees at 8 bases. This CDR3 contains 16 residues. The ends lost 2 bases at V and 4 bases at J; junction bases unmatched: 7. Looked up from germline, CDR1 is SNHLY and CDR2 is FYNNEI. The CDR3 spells CASSENPSGGYNEQFF. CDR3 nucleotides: TGTGCCAGCAGTGAAAATCCGAGCGGGGGATACAATGAGCAGTTCTTC.

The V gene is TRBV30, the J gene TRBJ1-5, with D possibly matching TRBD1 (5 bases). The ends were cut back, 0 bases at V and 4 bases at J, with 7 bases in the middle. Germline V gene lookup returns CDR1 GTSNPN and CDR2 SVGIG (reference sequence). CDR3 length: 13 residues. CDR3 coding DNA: TGTGCCTGGAGTGTACAGGAGAATCAGCCCCAGCATTTT. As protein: CAWSVQENQPQHF.

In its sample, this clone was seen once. This CDR3 is CASSLGRVGIANYGYTF. CDR3 in DNA: TGTGCCAGCAGCTTAGGTCGGGTTGGAATCGCTAACTATGGCTACACCTTC. The chain employs TRBV11-2 and TRBJ1-2; D gene unclear. The V gene lost 1 base and the J gene lost 0 bases, with 15 bases spanning the gap. CDR1 and CDR2 (germline): SGHAT, FQNNGV. This CDR3 contains 17 residues.

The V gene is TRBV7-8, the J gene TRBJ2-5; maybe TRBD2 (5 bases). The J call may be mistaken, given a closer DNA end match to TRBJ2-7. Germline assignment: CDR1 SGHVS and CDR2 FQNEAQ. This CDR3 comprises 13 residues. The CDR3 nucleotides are TGTGCCAGCAGCGCCGGACTTCCCTACGAGCAGTACTTC. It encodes CASSAGLPYEQYF.

CDR3 amino acids: CASEGGYNEQFF. The CDR3 coding sequence is TGTGCCAGCGAGGGGGGGTACAATGAGCAGTTCTTC. The rearrangement links TRBV13 to TRBJ2-1, with a possible D match to TRBD2 (7 bases). Between the trimmed V and J ends, which lost 8 bases and 4 bases, there was a span of 9 bases. This CDR3 contains 12 residues. CDR1 and CDR2 from the germline V gene are PRHDT and FYEKMQ (reference sequence).

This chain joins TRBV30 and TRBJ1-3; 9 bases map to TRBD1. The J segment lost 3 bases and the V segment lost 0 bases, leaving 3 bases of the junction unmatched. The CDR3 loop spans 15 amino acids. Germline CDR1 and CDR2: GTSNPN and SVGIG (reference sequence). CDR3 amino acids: CAWSVQGAIGNTIYF. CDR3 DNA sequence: TGTGCCTGGAGTGTACAGGGGGCGATTGGAAACACCATATATTTT.

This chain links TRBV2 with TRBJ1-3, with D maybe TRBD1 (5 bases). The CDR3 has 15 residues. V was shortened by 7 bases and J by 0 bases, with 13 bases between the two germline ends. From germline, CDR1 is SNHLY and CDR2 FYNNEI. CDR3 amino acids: CASTGGAISGNTIYF. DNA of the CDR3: TGTGCCAGCACGGGAGGGGCCATCTCTGGAAACACCATATATTTT.

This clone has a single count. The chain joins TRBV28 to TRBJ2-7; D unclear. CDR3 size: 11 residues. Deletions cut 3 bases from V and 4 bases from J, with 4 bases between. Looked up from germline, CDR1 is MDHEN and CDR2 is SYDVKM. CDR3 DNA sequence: TGTGCCAGCAGTTTCAGTTACGAGCAGTACTTC. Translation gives CASSFSYEQYF.

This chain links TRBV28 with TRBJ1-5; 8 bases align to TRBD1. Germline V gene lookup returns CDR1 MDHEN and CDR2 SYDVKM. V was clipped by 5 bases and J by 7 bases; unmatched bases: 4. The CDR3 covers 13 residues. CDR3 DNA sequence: TGTGCCAGCAGTGGACAGGGTGGACAGCCCCAGCATTTT. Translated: CASSGQGGQPQHF. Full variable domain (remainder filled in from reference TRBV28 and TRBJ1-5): DVKVTQSSRYLVKRTGEKVFLECVQDMDHENMFWYRQDPGLGLRLIYFSYDVKMKEKGDIPEGYSVSREKKERFSLILESASTNQTSMYLCASSGQGGQPQHFGDGTRLSIL.

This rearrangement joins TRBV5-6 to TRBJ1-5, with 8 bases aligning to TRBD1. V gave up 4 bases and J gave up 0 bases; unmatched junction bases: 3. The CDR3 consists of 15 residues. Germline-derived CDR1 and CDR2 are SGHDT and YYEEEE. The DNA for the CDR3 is TGTGCCAGCAGCCTTACAGGGGGTAGCAATCAGCCCCAGCATTTT. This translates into CASSLTGGSNQPQHF.

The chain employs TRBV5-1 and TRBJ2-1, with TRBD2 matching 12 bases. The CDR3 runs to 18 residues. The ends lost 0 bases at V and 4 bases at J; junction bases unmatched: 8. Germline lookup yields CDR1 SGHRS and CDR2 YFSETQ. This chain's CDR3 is CASSLGLAGGNTYNEQFF. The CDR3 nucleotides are TGCGCCAGCAGCTTGGGGCTAGCGGGAGGGAATACTTACAATGAGCAGTTCTTC.

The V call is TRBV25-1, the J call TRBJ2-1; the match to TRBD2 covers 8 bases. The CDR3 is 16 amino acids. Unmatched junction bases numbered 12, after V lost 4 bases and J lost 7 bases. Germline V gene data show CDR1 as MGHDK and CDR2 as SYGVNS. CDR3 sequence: CASSAGGAGVENEQFF. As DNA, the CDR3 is TGTGCCAGCAGTGCGGGGGGGGCGGGAGTTGAGAATGAGCAGTTCTTC.

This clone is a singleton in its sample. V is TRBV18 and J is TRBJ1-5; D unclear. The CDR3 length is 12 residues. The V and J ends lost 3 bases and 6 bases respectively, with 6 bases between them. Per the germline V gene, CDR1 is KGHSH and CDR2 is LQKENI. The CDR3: CASSPTGQPQHF. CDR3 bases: TGTGCCAGCTCACCTACGGGTCAGCCCCAGCATTTT.

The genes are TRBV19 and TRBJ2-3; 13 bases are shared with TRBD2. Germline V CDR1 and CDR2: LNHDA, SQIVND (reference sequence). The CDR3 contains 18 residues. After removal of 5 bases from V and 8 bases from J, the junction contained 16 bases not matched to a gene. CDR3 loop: CASSPRTSGGLTVGTQYF. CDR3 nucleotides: TGTGCCAGTAGTCCACGGACTAGCGGGGGCCTAACGGTCGGTACGCAGTATTTT.

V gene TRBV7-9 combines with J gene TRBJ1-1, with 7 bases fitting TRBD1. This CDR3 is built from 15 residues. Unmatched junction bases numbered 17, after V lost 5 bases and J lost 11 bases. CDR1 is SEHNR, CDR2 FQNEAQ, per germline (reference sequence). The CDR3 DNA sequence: TGTGCCAGCAGCCTCAACAACAGGGGTGGGTTTGAGGCTTTCTTT. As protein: CASSLNNRGGFEAFF.

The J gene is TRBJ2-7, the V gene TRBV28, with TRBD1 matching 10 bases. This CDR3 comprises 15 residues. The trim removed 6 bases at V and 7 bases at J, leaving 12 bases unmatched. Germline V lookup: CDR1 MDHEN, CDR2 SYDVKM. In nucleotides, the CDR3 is TGTGCCAGCAGCAACACCGGGACAGGGGCTATTGAGCAGTACTTC. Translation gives CASSNTGTGAIEQYF.

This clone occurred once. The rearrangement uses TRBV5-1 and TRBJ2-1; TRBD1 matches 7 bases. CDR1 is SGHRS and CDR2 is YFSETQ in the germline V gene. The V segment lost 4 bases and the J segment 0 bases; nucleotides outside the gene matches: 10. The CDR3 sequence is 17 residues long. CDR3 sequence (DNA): TGCGCCAGCAGCCATCGGGACAGCCAGAGCTCCTACAATGAGCAGTTCTTC. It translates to CASSHRDSQSSYNEQFF. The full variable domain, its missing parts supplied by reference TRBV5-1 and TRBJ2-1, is KAGVTQTPRYLIKTRGQQVTLSCSPISGHRSVSWYQQTPGQGLQFLFEYFSETQRNKGNFPGRFSGRQFSNSRSEMNVSTLELGDSALYLCASSHRDSQSSYNEQFFGPGTRLTVL.

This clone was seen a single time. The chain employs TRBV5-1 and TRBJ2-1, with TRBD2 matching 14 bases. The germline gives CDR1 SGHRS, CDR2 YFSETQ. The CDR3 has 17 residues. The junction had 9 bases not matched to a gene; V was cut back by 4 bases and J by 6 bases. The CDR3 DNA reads TGCGCCAGCAGCCCGGGCTCGACTAGCGGGAGGGCCAATGAGCAGTTCTTC. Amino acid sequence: CASSPGSTSGRANEQFF.

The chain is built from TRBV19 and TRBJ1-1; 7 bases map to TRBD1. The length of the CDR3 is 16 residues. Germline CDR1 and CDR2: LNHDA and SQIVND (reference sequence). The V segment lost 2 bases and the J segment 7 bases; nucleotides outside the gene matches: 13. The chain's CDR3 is CASSIHREGAEGEAFF. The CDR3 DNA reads TGTGCCAGTAGTATACATCGCGAGGGGGCTGAGGGTGAAGCTTTCTTT.

CDR3 region: CASSPGMGGLTGELFF. In DNA, the CDR3 is TGTGCCAGCTCACCAGGGATGGGGGGACTCACCGGGGAGCTGTTTTTT. V is TRBV18 and J is TRBJ2-2, with D perhaps TRBD2 (6 bases). The CDR3 contains 16 residues. CDR1 and CDR2 from the germline V gene are KGHSH and LQKENI. V was shortened by 2 bases and J by 4 bases, with 14 bases between the two germline ends.

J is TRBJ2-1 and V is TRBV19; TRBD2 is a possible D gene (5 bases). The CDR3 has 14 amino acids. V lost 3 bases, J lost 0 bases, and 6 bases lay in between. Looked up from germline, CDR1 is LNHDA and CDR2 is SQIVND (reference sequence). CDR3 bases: TGTGCCAGTAGTATGGGGAGCTCCTACAATGAGCAGTTCTTC. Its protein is CASSMGSSYNEQFF.

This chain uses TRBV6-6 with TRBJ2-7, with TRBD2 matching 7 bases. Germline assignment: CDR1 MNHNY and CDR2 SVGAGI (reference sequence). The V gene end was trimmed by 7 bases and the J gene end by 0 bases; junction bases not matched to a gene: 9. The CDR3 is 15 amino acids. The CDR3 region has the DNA TGTGCCAGCAAAAACGGGGACTACCTCTCCTACGAGCAGTACTTC. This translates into CASKNGDYLSYEQYF.

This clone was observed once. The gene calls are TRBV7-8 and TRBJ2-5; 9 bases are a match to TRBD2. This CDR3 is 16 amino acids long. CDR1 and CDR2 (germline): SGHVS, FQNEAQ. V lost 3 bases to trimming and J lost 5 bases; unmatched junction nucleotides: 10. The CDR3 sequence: CASSLSWREGGETQYF. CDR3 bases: TGTGCCAGCAGCTTGAGTTGGCGGGAGGGGGGGGAGACCCAGTACTTC.

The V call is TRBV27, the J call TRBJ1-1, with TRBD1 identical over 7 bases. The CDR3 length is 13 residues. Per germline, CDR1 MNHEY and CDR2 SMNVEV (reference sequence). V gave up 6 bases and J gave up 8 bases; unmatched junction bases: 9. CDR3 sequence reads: CASSGTEKYEAFF. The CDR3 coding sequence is TGTGCCAGCAGCGGGACAGAAAAATACGAAGCTTTCTTT.